Following are 24 T cell receptor beta chains from one sample sequenced in a study of blood T cell repertoires in COVID-19. Here immunoSEQ multiplex PCR was the method, and the copy in TCRdb shows in-frame clones only, minus some. Among some 150,000 clones listed, roughly 87% were seen once. The source material was peripheral blood. These receptors all stem from an older woman who had recovered from COVID-19.

This clone is a singleton in its sample. The rearrangement links TRBV9 to TRBJ2-5; D is perhaps TRBD2 (5 bases). CDR1 SGDLS and CDR2 YYNGEE come from the germline V gene. V was clipped by 2 bases and J by 6 bases, with 11 bases between them. CDR3 length: 13 amino acids. CDR3 loop: CASSVDPGKTQYF. Written as DNA, the CDR3 is TGTGCCAGCAGCGTCGACCCGGGGAAGACCCAGTACTTC. The whole variable domain, remainder taken from reference TRBV9 and TRBJ2-5, is DSGVTQTPKHLITATGQRVTLRCSPRSGDLSVYWYQQSLDQGLQFLIQYYNGEERAKGNILERFSAQQFPDLHSELNLSSLELGDSALYFCASSVDPGKTQYFGPGTRLLVL.

J is TRBJ2-5 and V is TRBV11-2, with TRBD1 identical over 7 bases. V gave up 5 bases and J gave up 2 bases; unmatched junction bases: 5. CDR1 and CDR2 from the germline V gene are SGHAT and FQNNGV. The CDR3 runs to 14 residues. In nucleotides, the CDR3 is TGTGCCAGCAGCCAAGGGACAGCACAAGAGACCCAGTACTTC. This encodes CASSQGTAQETQYF.

The rearrangement joins TRBV11-3 to TRBJ2-2; D gene unclear. The CDR3 runs to 14 residues. V lost 3 bases, J lost 5 bases, and 10 bases lay in between. In germline, CDR1 is SGHNT, CDR2 YENEEA. The CDR3 DNA reads as TGTGCCAGCAGCTTTGAGAGAAGTACCGGGGAGCTGTTTTTT. It is translated as CASSFERSTGELFF.

CDR3 nucleotides: TGTGCCAGCAGCCTGTGGACAGGGGGAAACGAGCAGTACTTC. It translates to CASSLWTGGNEQYF. V and J are TRBV11-2 and TRBJ2-7; 10 positions match TRBD1. This CDR3 has 14 residues. Trimming at V came to 5 bases and at J to 5 bases, leaving 6 bases not matched to a gene. The germline gives CDR1 SGHAT, CDR2 FQNNGV.

The rearrangement links TRBV19 to TRBJ1-2, with 8 bases aligning to TRBD1. Per the germline V gene, CDR1 is LNHDA and CDR2 is SQIVND (reference sequence). Trimming removed 6 bases from V and 1 base from J; junction bases left unmatched: 4. This CDR3 is 14 amino acids long. The CDR3 DNA reads as TGTGCCAGTAGACCAGGGGGCCTTAACTATGGCTACACCTTC. Translating gives CASRPGGLNYGYTF.

The chain couples TRBV5-5 to TRBJ2-5, with D maybe TRBD2 (6 bases). Trimming cost V 3 bases and J 7 bases, with 16 bases left between them. The germline V gene encodes CDR1 SGHKS and CDR2 YYEKEE (reference sequence). This CDR3 is 14 amino acids long. The CDR3 reads CASSSAGPERTQYF. The CDR3 DNA reads as TGTGCCAGCAGCTCCGCGGGACCCGAGAGGACCCAGTACTTC. Together with reference TRBV5-5 and TRBJ2-5, the CDR3 gives the full variable domain: DAGVTQSPTHLIKTRGQQVTLRCSPISGHKSVSWYQQVLGQGPQFIFQYYEKEERGRGNFPDRFSARQFPNYSSELNVNALLLGDSALYLCASSSAGPERTQYFGPGTRLLVL.

The chain couples TRBV12-3 or TRBV12-4 to TRBJ2-7; D perhaps matches TRBD1 (5 bases). Trimming took off 2 bases at V and 6 bases at J, with 11 bases between the two ends. The CDR3 is made up of 13 amino acids. The CDR3 bases are TGTGCCAGCAGTTTAAGCCAGGGTGGCGAGCAGTACTTC. It yields the protein CASSLSQGGEQYF.

The gene calls are TRBV19 and TRBJ1-5; D uncertain. The length of the CDR3 is 14 residues. The V end lost 3 bases, the J end lost 3 bases, and 9 bases lay between the germline ends. Germline CDR1 and CDR2: LNHDA and SQIVND (reference sequence). Here the CDR3 reads CASSIGIDNQPQHF. DNA of the CDR3: TGTGCCAGTAGTATCGGGATAGACAATCAGCCCCAGCATTTT.

This chain uses TRBV7-9 with TRBJ2-7; no definite D call. V was shortened by 5 bases and J by 5 bases, with 7 bases between the two germline ends. Germline V gene sequence: CDR1 SEHNR, CDR2 FQNEAQ (reference sequence). The CDR3 runs to 11 residues. In DNA form, the CDR3 reads TGTGCCAGCAGCGGCGGCGACGAGCAGTACTTC. Translating gives CASSGGDEQYF. Combining the CDR3 with reference TRBV7-9 and TRBJ2-7 gives the whole variable domain DTGVSQNPRHKITKRGQNVTFRCDPISEHNRLYWYRQTLGQGPEFLTYFQNEAQLEKSRLLSDRFSAERPKGSFSTLEIQRTEQGDSAMYLCASSGGDEQYFGPGTRLTVT.

The chain couples TRBV6-6 to TRBJ1-6; no clear D gene. The CDR3 spans 16 residues. Germline CDR1 and CDR2: MNHNY and SVGAGI (reference sequence). V lost 2 bases and J 7 bases, leaving 15 bases between the germline ends. DNA for the CDR3: TGTGCCAGCAGTTACGGGCTGGCCCGTGAAAATTCACCCCTCCACTTT. It codes for CASSYGLARENSPLHF.

The chain employs TRBV9 and TRBJ2-1; TRBD2 might be the D (6 bases). V was cut by 2 bases and J by 6 bases, with 9 bases left in between. Germline CDR1 SGDLS, CDR2 YYNGEE. The CDR3 extends over 13 amino acids. The CDR3 sequence is CASSVAGINEQFF. The CDR3 bases are TGTGCCAGCAGCGTTGCGGGGATCAATGAGCAGTTCTTC.

There are a few counts of this clone. The V call is TRBV5-4, the J call TRBJ2-3; 7 nucleotides line up with TRBD2. CDR1 is SGHNT, CDR2 YYREEE, per germline (reference sequence). Losses at the gene ends were 3 bases for V and 6 bases for J; bases not matched to a gene: 7. The CDR3 runs 14 residues. The CDR3 reads CASSSNQGGDTQYF. CDR3 DNA sequence: TGTGCCAGCAGCTCAAATCAGGGAGGGGATACGCAGTATTTT.

The chain is built from TRBV10-3 and TRBJ1-3; possibly TRBD1 for D (6 bases). V was trimmed by 3 bases and J by 2 bases, leaving 14 bases between them. This CDR3 comprises 16 residues. Germline-derived CDR1 and CDR2 are ENHRY and SYGVKD. The DNA for the CDR3 is TGTGCCATCAGTGATCCCGAGGGGACAACTGGAAACACCATATATTTT. Its protein product is CAISDPEGTTGNTIYF.

The chain is built from TRBV19 and TRBJ2-5, with a possible D match to TRBD2 (5 bases). The V and J ends lost 3 bases and 1 base respectively, with 12 bases between them. The V gene's germline CDR1 is LNHDA and CDR2 SQIVND (reference sequence). CDR3 length equals 15 residues. The CDR3 protein is CASSIRPGTQETQYF. CDR3 sequence (DNA): TGTGCCAGTAGTATTCGACCGGGAACCCAAGAGACCCAGTACTTC.

The J gene is TRBJ1-5, the V gene TRBV7-9; D may be TRBD1 (6 bases). Between the trimmed V and J ends, which lost 5 bases and 3 bases, there was a span of 14 bases. CDR1 SEHNR and CDR2 FQNEAQ come from the germline V gene (reference sequence). The CDR3 extends over 15 amino acids. The CDR3, as DNA: TGTGCCAGCAGCCTCTCCCGGGGGGCCAATCAGCCCCAGCATTTT. This translates into CASSLSRGANQPQHF.

The rearrangement links TRBV4-1 to TRBJ1-6; no definite D call. This CDR3 spans 17 amino acids. V shed 1 base and J shed 5 bases, with 15 bases lying between them. Germline V gene sequence: CDR1 MGHRA, CDR2 YSYEKL. CDR3 sequence reads: CASSQVTGSTDNSPLHF. The CDR3 DNA is TGCGCCAGCAGCCAAGTTACCGGGTCTACTGATAATTCACCCCTCCACTTT.

J is TRBJ1-2 and V is TRBV5-4, with D perhaps matching TRBD1 (5 bases). CDR1 SGHNT and CDR2 YYREEE come from the germline V gene (reference sequence). The CDR3 has 16 residues. Trimming left V 2 bases short and J 2 bases short, with 16 bases between. The CDR3 here is CASSFLFRQNNYGYTF. The DNA for the CDR3 is TGTGCCAGCAGCTTTTTGTTCAGACAGAACAACTATGGCTACACCTTC.

The genes are TRBV9 and TRBJ1-1; a possible D gene is TRBD1 (5 bases). Per germline, CDR1 SGDLS and CDR2 YYNGEE. Trimming stripped 0 bases from V and 2 bases from J, with 17 bases between. The CDR3 spans 17 residues. Here the CDR3 DNA reads TGTGCCAGCAGCGTAGCAGATGGGGGAGGGGTCAACACTGAAGCTTTCTTT. Protein sequence: CASSVADGGGVNTEAFF.

Regarding this clone: Within the sample, other DNA sequences also encode this same CDR3. This chain joins TRBV19 and TRBJ1-4; D may be TRBD1 (6 bases). The V gene lost 7 bases and the J gene lost 2 bases, with 11 bases spanning the gap. In germline, CDR1 is LNHDA, CDR2 SQIVND (reference sequence). CDR3 size: 14 residues. CDR3 residues: CASTQGATNEKLFF. The CDR3 coding sequence is TGTGCCAGTACACAGGGTGCCACTAATGAAAAACTGTTTTTT. Drawing the rest from reference TRBV19 and TRBJ1-4, the complete variable domain is DGGITQSPKYLFRKEGQNVTLSCEQNLNHDAMYWYRQDPGQGLRLIYYSQIVNDFQKGDIAEGYSVSREKKESFPLTVTSAQKNPTAFYLCASTQGATNEKLFFGSGTQLSVL.

The chain links TRBV12-3 or TRBV12-4 to TRBJ2-5, with TRBD2 identical over 7 bases. The CDR3 extends over 12 amino acids. The V gene end was trimmed by 1 base and the J gene end by 9 bases; junction bases not matched to a gene: 2. This chain's CDR3 is CASSLDAGAQYF. The CDR3 bases are TGTGCCAGCAGTTTAGACGCGGGGGCCCAGTACTTC.

J is TRBJ1-1 and V is TRBV5-1; 9 bases are a match to TRBD1. This CDR3 is 15 amino acids long. Looked up from germline, CDR1 is SGHRS and CDR2 is YFSETQ. V trimming: 5 bases; J trimming: 4 bases; junction bases outside the gene matches: 9. CDR3 in amino acids: CASRRGQGYGTEAFF. The CDR3 DNA is TGCGCCAGCAGGCGGGGACAGGGTTACGGCACTGAAGCTTTCTTT. Supplemented by reference TRBV5-1 and TRBJ1-1, the full variable domain reads KAGVTQTPRYLIKTRGQQVTLSCSPISGHRSVSWYQQTPGQGLQFLFEYFSETQRNKGNFPGRFSGRQFSNSRSEMNVSTLELGDSALYLCASRRGQGYGTEAFFGQGTRLTVV.

This chain uses TRBV6-6 with TRBJ1-5; a possible D gene is TRBD1 (6 bases). The V and J ends lost 4 bases and 7 bases respectively, with 17 bases between them. Looked up from germline, CDR1 is MNHNY and CDR2 is SVGAGI (reference sequence). The CDR3 consists of 15 residues. The CDR3 is CASSSLNRDGQPQHF. The CDR3 nucleotides are TGTGCCAGCAGTTCGTTAAACAGGGACGGCCAGCCCCAGCATTTT.

The chain recombines TRBV7-9 with TRBJ2-3, with D perhaps TRBD2 (6 bases). The V end lost 2 bases, the J end lost 1 base, and 16 bases lay between the germline ends. This CDR3 spans 17 amino acids. CDR1 is SEHNR, CDR2 FQNEAQ, per germline (reference sequence). CDR3 residues: CASSLTSFSGRTDTQYF. CDR3 nucleotide sequence: TGTGCCAGCAGCTTAACCTCCTTTAGCGGTCGCACAGATACGCAGTATTTT.

The V and J genes are TRBV7-9 and TRBJ1-4, with D perhaps TRBD1 (6 bases). Germline assignment: CDR1 SEHNR and CDR2 FQNEAQ (reference sequence). The CDR3 has 15 residues. Trimming pared 4 bases from V and 0 bases from J, leaving 9 bases between. The CDR3 protein is CASSSRQATNEKLFF. CDR3 nucleotide sequence: TGTGCCAGCAGCTCCCGACAGGCAACTAATGAAAAACTGTTTTTT.